Listed below are T cell receptor beta chains from one sample, sequenced in a study of T cell responses to AZD1222 COVID-19 vaccine. Produced via immunoSEQ multiplex PCR; TCRdb's table is partial and in-frame only. Of around 80,000 clones listed, about four fifths were seen once; the top ten hold approximately 1.3%. The sample in question was peripheral blood, obtained 28 days after the second AZD1222 dose. The source of these receptors is an adult who received the AZD1222 COVID-19 vaccine. The CDR3 runs from the conserved cysteine through the conserved F or W. The order of the fields is J gene, clone size, D gene, V gene, CDR3 protein, CDR3 DNA. D genes are given only for firm matches. The size entry is marked missing in some rows and otherwise reads once, few, many or a size class.

j_call: TRBJ1-1; clone_size: NA; d_call: NA; v_call: TRBV6-5; cdr3_aa: CASSQQRNTEAFF; cdr3_nt: TGTGCCAGCAGCCAGCAGCGGAACACTGAAGCTTTCTTT
j_call: TRBJ1-5; clone_size: NA; d_call: NA; v_call: TRBV19; cdr3_aa: CASGYNQPQHF; cdr3_nt: TGTGCCAGTGGATATAATCAGCCCCAGCATTTT
j_call: TRBJ1-5; clone_size: NA; d_call: NA; v_call: TRBV28; cdr3_aa: CASSLAGLNQPQHF; cdr3_nt: TGTGCCAGCAGTTTAGCAGGGCTCAATCAGCCCCAGCATTTT
j_call: TRBJ1-1; clone_size: NA; d_call: NA; v_call: TRBV6-5; cdr3_aa: CASSYNRVDTEAFF; cdr3_nt: TGTGCCAGCAGTTACAACAGGGTTGATACTGAAGCTTTCTTT
j_call: TRBJ1-4; clone_size: NA; d_call: TRBD1; v_call: TRBV4-2; cdr3_aa: CASSPNRDRGSEKLFF; cdr3_nt: TGTGCCAGCAGCCCAAACCGGGACAGGGGAAGTGAAAAACTGTTTTTT
j_call: TRBJ2-3; clone_size: once; d_call: NA; v_call: TRBV11-1; cdr3_aa: CASSPSGSFTDTQYF; cdr3_nt: TGTGCCAGCAGCCCCAGCGGGTCCTTCACAGATACGCAGTATTTT
j_call: TRBJ2-3; clone_size: medium-sized; d_call: TRBD2; v_call: TRBV19; cdr3_aa: CASSTVRTSGVTDTQYF; cdr3_nt: TGTGCCAGTAGTACCGTGAGGACTAGCGGGGTTACAGATACGCAGTATTTT
j_call: TRBJ2-1; clone_size: NA; d_call: TRBD2; v_call: TRBV3-1/TRBV3-2; cdr3_aa: CASSQDAASGSYGEQFF; cdr3_nt: TGTGCCAGCAGCCAAGATGCGGCTAGCGGGAGCTACGGTGAGCAGTTCTTC
j_call: TRBJ1-5; clone_size: NA; d_call: NA; v_call: TRBV15; cdr3_aa: CATSRGYGGGNQPQHF; cdr3_nt: TGTGCCACCAGCAGAGGTTACGGGGGTGGCAATCAGCCCCAGCATTTT
j_call: TRBJ1-1; clone_size: NA; d_call: NA; v_call: TRBV4-1; cdr3_aa: CASRDLEVGAEAFF; cdr3_nt: TGCGCCAGCAGGGACCTCGAAGTAGGCGCTGAAGCTTTCTTT
j_call: TRBJ2-7; clone_size: few; d_call: NA; v_call: TRBV5-5; cdr3_aa: CASSPSYGYEQYF; cdr3_nt: TGTGCCAGCAGCCCCTCGTATGGCTACGAGCAGTACTTC
j_call: TRBJ2-7; clone_size: once; d_call: TRBD1; v_call: TRBV27; cdr3_aa: CASSSTGGRYEQYF; cdr3_nt: TGTGCCAGCAGTTCGACAGGGGGCCGGTACGAGCAGTACTTC
j_call: TRBJ1-6; clone_size: NA; d_call: NA; v_call: TRBV19; cdr3_aa: CASSPGLAGNSPLHF; cdr3_nt: TGTGCCAGTAGCCCAGGACTCGCCGGTAATTCACCCCTCCACTTT
j_call: TRBJ2-7; clone_size: NA; d_call: NA; v_call: TRBV28; cdr3_aa: CASSFPTSDGQYF; cdr3_nt: TGTGCCAGCAGTTTCCCAACGTCCGACGGGCAGTACTTC
j_call: TRBJ2-7; clone_size: NA; d_call: NA; v_call: TRBV15; cdr3_aa: CATSRDRQVAYEQYF; cdr3_nt: TGTGCCACCAGCAGAGATCGACAGGTAGCCTACGAGCAGTACTTC
j_call: TRBJ1-5; clone_size: NA; d_call: NA; v_call: TRBV4-2; cdr3_aa: CASSQDLGRNSNQPQHF; cdr3_nt: TGTGCCAGCAGCCAAGATCTAGGCAGGAATAGCAATCAGCCCCAGCATTTT
j_call: TRBJ1-5; clone_size: NA; d_call: TRBD1; v_call: TRBV19; cdr3_aa: CASSIGAGGGQPQHF; cdr3_nt: TGTGCCAGTAGTATAGGTGCAGGGGGGGGTCAGCCCCAGCATTTT
j_call: TRBJ2-2; clone_size: few; d_call: NA; v_call: TRBV6-2/TRBV6-3; cdr3_aa: CASSYSGTGELFF; cdr3_nt: TGTGCCAGCAGTTATTCAGGCACCGGGGAGCTGTTTTTT
j_call: TRBJ2-5; clone_size: NA; d_call: TRBD2; v_call: TRBV6-2/TRBV6-3; cdr3_aa: CATSGTSGRDQETQYF; cdr3_nt: TGTGCGACCAGTGGGACTAGCGGGAGGGACCAAGAGACCCAGTACTTC
j_call: TRBJ1-1; clone_size: NA; d_call: NA; v_call: TRBV7-2; cdr3_aa: CASSLNARGGAFF; cdr3_nt: TGTGCCAGCAGCTTAAATGCGAGAGGGGGAGCTTTCTTT
j_call: TRBJ2-2; clone_size: few; d_call: NA; v_call: TRBV2; cdr3_aa: CASRALGADTGELFF; cdr3_nt: TGTGCCAGCAGGGCCCTGGGGGCGGACACCGGGGAGCTGTTTTTT
j_call: TRBJ2-7; clone_size: few; d_call: NA; v_call: TRBV5-5; cdr3_aa: CASRSHNHEQYF; cdr3_nt: TGTGCCAGCAGGTCGCACAATCACGAGCAGTACTTC
j_call: TRBJ1-4; clone_size: NA; d_call: NA; v_call: TRBV14; cdr3_aa: CASSQRGRDEKLFF; cdr3_nt: TGTGCCAGCAGCCAACGAGGACGGGATGAAAAACTGTTTTTT
j_call: TRBJ2-7; clone_size: few; d_call: NA; v_call: TRBV11-2; cdr3_aa: CASSLAGSYEQYF; cdr3_nt: TGTGCCAGCAGCTTAGCCGGCTCCTACGAGCAGTACTTC
j_call: TRBJ1-5; clone_size: NA; d_call: NA; v_call: TRBV27; cdr3_aa: CASSFGTDSNQPQHF; cdr3_nt: TGTGCCAGCAGTTTCGGGACCGATAGCAATCAGCCCCAGCATTTT
j_call: TRBJ1-3; clone_size: NA; d_call: NA; v_call: TRBV28; cdr3_aa: CASRQSYSGNTIYF; cdr3_nt: TGTGCCAGCAGACAGTCCTACTCTGGAAACACCATATATTTT
j_call: TRBJ2-3; clone_size: NA; d_call: NA; v_call: TRBV5-4; cdr3_aa: CASSFDPSADTQYF; cdr3_nt: TGTGCCAGCAGCTTTGATCCCAGCGCAGATACGCAGTATTTT
j_call: TRBJ2-7; clone_size: once; d_call: NA; v_call: TRBV18; cdr3_aa: CASSPGLVGSYEQYF; cdr3_nt: TGTGCCAGCTCACCGGGACTCGTGGGGTCCTACGAGCAGTACTTC
j_call: TRBJ1-1; clone_size: NA; d_call: NA; v_call: TRBV19; cdr3_aa: CASSIGPSEAFF; cdr3_nt: TGTGCCAGTAGTATTGGCCCGAGTGAAGCTTTCTTT
j_call: TRBJ2-3; clone_size: NA; d_call: NA; v_call: TRBV25-1; cdr3_aa: CASSSSTDTQYF; cdr3_nt: TGTGCCAGCAGTTCCAGCACAGATACGCAGTATTTT
j_call: TRBJ2-1; clone_size: NA; d_call: NA; v_call: TRBV11-2; cdr3_aa: CASSLLGRANYNEQFF; cdr3_nt: TGTGCCAGCAGCTTATTGGGAAGGGCCAACTACAATGAGCAGTTCTTC
j_call: TRBJ2-1; clone_size: NA; d_call: TRBD1; v_call: TRBV7-9; cdr3_aa: CASSPGQNNEQFF; cdr3_nt: TGTGCCAGCAGCCCGGGACAGAACAATGAGCAGTTCTTC